This T cell receptor (beta chain) is drawn from a study of naive and memory T cell subsets. The study's findings and limits: Especially in CD8 cells, naive repertoires contained a few larger clonotypes, possibly CD45RA-re-expressing memory cells. Over 95% of naive TCR sequences appeared only once, unlike memory subsets.

The CDR3 is made up of 12 amino acids. Per the germline V gene, CDR1 is SQVTM and CDR2 is ANQGSEA. Trimming took 6 bases from V and 2 from J, leaving 10 bases between them. Both TRBC1 and TRBC2 were covered by a beta constant-region primer of two equimolar oligonucleotides. Four rounds of PCR amplified the ligated cDNA using nested alpha and beta constant-region primers plus SP2. TCRdb re-called the UMI-ligation and nested PCR reads through MiXCR, storing one row per CDR3 protein. Here the sample spans over 130,000 distinct CDR3 sequences, around 21% being singletons. Worth noting for this clonotype: Its antigen is as yet unknown.

Sequenced input: naive CD8+ T cells from blood. V gene TRBV29-1 combines with J gene TRBJ1-2; maybe TRBD1 (6 bases). This receptor was taken from a human donor in good health. CDR3 loop: CSVYRENYGYTF. CDR3 in DNA: TGCAGCGTCTACAGGGAGAACTATGGCTACACCTTC.